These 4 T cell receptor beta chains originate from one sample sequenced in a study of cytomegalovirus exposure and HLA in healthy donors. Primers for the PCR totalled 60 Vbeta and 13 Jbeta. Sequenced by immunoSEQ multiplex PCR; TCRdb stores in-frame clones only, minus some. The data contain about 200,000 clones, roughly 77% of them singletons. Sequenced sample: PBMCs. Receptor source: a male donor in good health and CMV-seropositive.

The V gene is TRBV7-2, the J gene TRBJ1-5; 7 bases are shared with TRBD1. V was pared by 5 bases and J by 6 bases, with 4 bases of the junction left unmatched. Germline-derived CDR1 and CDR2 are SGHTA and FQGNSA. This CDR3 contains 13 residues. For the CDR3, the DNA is TGTGCCAGCAGCCTTGACAGGGCTCAGCCCCAGCATTTT. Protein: CASSLDRAQPQHF.

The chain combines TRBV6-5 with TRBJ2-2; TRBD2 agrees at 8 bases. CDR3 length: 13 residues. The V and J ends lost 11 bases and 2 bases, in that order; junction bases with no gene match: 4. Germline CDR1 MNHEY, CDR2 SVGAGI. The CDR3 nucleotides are TGTGCCGGTAGCGGGGCTAACACCGGGGAGCTGTTTTTT. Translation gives CAGSGANTGELFF.

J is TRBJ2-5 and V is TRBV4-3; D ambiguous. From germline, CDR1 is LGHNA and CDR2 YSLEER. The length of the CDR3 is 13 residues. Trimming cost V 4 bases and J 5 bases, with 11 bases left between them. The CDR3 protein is CASSLDSGETQYF. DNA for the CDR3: TGCGCCAGCAGCCTAGACTCCGGGGAGACCCAGTACTTC.

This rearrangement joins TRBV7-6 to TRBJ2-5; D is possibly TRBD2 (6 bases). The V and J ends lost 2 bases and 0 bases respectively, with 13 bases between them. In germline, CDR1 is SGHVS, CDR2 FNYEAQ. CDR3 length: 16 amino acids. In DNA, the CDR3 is TGTGCCAGCAGCTTAAGGGGTAGCGGAGACCAAGAGACCCAGTACTTC. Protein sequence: CASSLRGSGDQETQYF.